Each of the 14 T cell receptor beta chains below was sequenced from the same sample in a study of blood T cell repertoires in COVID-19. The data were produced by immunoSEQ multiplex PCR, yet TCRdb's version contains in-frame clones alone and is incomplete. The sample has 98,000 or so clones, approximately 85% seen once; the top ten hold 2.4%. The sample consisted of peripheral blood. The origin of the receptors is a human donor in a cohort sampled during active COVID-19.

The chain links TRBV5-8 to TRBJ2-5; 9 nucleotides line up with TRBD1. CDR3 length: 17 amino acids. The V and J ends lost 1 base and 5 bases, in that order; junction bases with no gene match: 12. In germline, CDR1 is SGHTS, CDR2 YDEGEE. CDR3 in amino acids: CASSLLGRDRVWETQYF. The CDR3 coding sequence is TGTGCCAGCAGCTTGCTCGGCCGGGACAGGGTGTGGGAGACCCAGTACTTC.

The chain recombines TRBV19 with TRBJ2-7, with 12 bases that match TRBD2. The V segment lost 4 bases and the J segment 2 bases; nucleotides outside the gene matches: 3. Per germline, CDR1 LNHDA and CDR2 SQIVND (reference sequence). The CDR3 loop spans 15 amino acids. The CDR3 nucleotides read TGTGCCAGTAGTACCCGGACTAGCGGGACCTACGAGCAGTACTTC. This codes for CASSTRTSGTYEQYF.

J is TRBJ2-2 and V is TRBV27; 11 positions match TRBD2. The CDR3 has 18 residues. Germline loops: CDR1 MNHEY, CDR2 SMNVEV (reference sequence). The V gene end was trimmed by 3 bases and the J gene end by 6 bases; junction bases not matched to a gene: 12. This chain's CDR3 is CASSFRGASGGLPGELFF. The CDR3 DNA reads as TGTGCCAGCAGTTTTCGGGGCGCTAGCGGGGGGCTCCCCGGGGAGCTGTTTTTT.

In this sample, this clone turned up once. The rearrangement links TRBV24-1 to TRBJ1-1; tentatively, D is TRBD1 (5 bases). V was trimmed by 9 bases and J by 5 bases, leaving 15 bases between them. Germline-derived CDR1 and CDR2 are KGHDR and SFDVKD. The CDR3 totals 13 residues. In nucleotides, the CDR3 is TGTGCCACCCGTCGATCCGGGGGGACTGAAGCTTTCTTT. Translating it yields CATRRSGGTEAFF.

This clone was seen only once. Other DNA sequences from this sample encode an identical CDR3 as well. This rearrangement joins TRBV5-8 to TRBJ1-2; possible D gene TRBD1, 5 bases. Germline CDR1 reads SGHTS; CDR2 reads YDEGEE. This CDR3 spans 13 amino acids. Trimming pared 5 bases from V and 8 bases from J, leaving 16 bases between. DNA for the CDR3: TGTGCCAGCAGGGGGGGTTACGATGACGGCTACACCTTC. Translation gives CASRGGYDDGYTF.

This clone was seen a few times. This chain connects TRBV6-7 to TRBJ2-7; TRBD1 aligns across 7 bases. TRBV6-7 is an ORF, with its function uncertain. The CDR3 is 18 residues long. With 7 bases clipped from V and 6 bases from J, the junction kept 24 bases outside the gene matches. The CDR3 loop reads CASNLRHPDENRGVEQYF. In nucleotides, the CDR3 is TGTGCCAGCAACCTTAGACACCCCGACGAAAACAGGGGAGTCGAGCAGTACTTC.

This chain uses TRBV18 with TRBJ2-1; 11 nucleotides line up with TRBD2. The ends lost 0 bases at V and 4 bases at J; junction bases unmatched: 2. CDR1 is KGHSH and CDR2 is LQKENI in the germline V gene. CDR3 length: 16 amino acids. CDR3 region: CASSPPGLAAYNEQFF. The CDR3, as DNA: TGTGCCAGCTCACCACCGGGACTAGCGGCATACAATGAGCAGTTCTTC.

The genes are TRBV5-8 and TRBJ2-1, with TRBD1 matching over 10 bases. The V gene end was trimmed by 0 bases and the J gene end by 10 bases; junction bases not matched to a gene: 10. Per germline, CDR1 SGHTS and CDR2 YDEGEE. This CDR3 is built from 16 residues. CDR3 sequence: CASSLGLRDRGWEQFF. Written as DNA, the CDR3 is TGTGCCAGCAGCTTGGGCCTCCGGGACAGGGGCTGGGAGCAGTTCTTC.

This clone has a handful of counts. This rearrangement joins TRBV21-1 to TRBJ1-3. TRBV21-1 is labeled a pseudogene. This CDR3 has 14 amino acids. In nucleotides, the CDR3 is TGTGCCAGCAGGGAGGGTCTCTCTGGAAACACCATATATTTT. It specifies CASREGLSGNTIYF.

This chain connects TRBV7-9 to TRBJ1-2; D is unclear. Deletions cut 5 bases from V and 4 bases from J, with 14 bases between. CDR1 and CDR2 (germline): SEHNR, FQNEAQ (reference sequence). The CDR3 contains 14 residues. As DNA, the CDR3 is TGTGCCAGCAGCCCGGTGGAGGGATTCTATGGCTACACCTTC. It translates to CASSPVEGFYGYTF.

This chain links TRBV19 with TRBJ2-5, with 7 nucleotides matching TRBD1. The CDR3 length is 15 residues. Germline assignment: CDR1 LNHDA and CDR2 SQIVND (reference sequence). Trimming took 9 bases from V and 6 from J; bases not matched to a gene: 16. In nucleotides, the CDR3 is TGTGCCAGCTCCGTGGAGACAGGGCTCGGAAAGACCCAGTACTTC. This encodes CASSVETGLGKTQYF.

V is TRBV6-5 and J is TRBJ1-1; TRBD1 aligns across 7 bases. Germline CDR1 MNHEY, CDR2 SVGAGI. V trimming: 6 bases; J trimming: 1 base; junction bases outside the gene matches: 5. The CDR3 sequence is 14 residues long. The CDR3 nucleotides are TGTGCCAGCAGCCAACAGGGGTGGAACACTGAAGCTTTCTTT. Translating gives CASSQQGWNTEAFF.

CDR3 DNA sequence: TGTGCCAGCACCCTGAGCTTGGGGACAGGGTCGAGTCAGCCCCAGCATTTT. Protein product: CASTLSLGTGSSQPQHF. The J gene is TRBJ1-5, the V gene TRBV2; 9 bases line up with TRBD1. Germline CDR1 and CDR2: SNHLY and FYNNEI. Germline trimming cut 7 bases from V and 6 bases from J; bases unmatched to any gene: 16. There are 17 residues in the CDR3.

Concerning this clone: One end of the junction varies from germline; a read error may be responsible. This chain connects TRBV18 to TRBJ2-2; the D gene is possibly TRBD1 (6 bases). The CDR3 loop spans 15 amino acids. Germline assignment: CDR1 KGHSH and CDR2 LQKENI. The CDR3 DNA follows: TGTGCCGGCTCATCGTCAGGGGAAAGGACCGGGGAGCTGTTTTTT. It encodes CAGSSSGERTGELFF.